This record concerns one TCR beta chain sequence. Clinical histories supplied by participants themselves formed the basis of cohort assignment. The sample originates from a study of blood T cell repertoires in COVID-19. Study-level background: Samples representing acute and convalescent COVID-19 were sourced from the United States, Italy and Spain. Sources were T cells, B-cell-depleted T cells, or PBMCs; the material itself was cDNA or gDNA.

As handled by the study authors: Estimation of nucleated cell counts was performed using reference gene primer amplification. Assay: immunoSEQ multiplex PCR; the TCRdb copy retains only in-frame clones and omits some. V and J calls and clone size are given by that table; D and trimming were obtained from the DNA. The data show 150,000 to 200,000 clones, around 88% seen once. The length of the CDR3 is 14 residues. V was shortened by 8 bases and J by 7 bases, with 20 bases between the two germline ends. The germline V gene has CDR1 MNHEY and CDR2 SVGAGI. Input material: PBMCs or T cells enriched from blood (not recorded which). The chain recombines TRBV6-5 with TRBJ1-2; TRBD1 is a possible D gene (6 bases). The TCR was taken from a woman aged 25 to 39 who had recovered from COVID-19. CDR3 DNA sequence: TGTGCCAGCGTTACCGGGGGGGCGAGAGGTGGCTACACCTTC. Its translation: CASVTGGARGGYTF.